This TCR beta chain originates from a study of blood T cells in healthy people across ages. Findings of the study overall: It was held that the diversity estimates obtained from one million T cells were underestimates.

The germline gives CDR1 DFQATT, CDR2 SNEGSKA (reference sequence). With 1 base removed from V and 2 bases from J, the gap between germline ends came to 14 bases. The CDR3 is 15 amino acids. This clonotype was seen only a few times. Its antigen remains unknown. It was with a sample-barcoded 5' primer and a J-beta primer mix that a second PCR of roughly 7 to 12 cycles was run. Tagging of each cDNA molecule was performed by a template-switch adaptor with 12 random nucleotides. TCRdb fed the 5' RACE reads into MiXCR, producing one record per CDR3 protein. The sample holds 700,000 to 900,000 distinct CDR3 sequences; 20% to 30% are singletons and the top ten take over 2.5%. The same data also went into a second study, on T cells of mothers and their children.

The gene calls are TRBV20-1 and TRBJ1-2; TRBD1 is a possible D gene (6 bases). The sequence was obtained from a boy between 10 and 17 years old in good health. The sample comprised blood. The CDR3 DNA reads as TGCAGTGCTAGAGGGGGGGACAAAAGAAACTATGGCTACACCTTC. Translation gives CSARGGDKRNYGYTF.